The 17 T cell receptor beta chains reported below all come from one sample, sequenced in a study of OX40 agonist ivuxolimab in advanced cancers. Sequenced by immunoSEQ multiplex PCR; TCRdb stores in-frame clones only, minus some. The sample lists about 100,000 clones, approximately 94% occurring once. The sample consisted of CD4+ or CD8+ T cells sorted from blood, taken in a trial of the OX40 agonist ivuxolimab. The source of these receptors is an adult with an advanced solid tumor such as melanoma, head and neck, liver or kidney cancer.

The genes are TRBV29-1 and TRBJ2-7; 13 bases match TRBD2. The junction had 9 bases not matched to a gene; V was cut back by 5 bases and J by 2 bases. The CDR3 extends over 16 amino acids. Germline-derived CDR1 and CDR2 are SQVTM and ANQGSEA. As DNA, the CDR3 is TGCAGCGTTTCCGGGACTAGCGGGAAGGGGACCTACGAGCAGTACTTC. Its protein product is CSVSGTSGKGTYEQYF.

The chain uses TRBV27 and TRBJ2-7; 12 bases line up with TRBD1. Germline-derived CDR1 and CDR2 are MNHEY and SMNVEV (reference sequence). The CDR3 runs 14 residues. The junction had 1 base not matched to a gene; V was cut back by 1 base and J by 6 bases. The CDR3 nucleotides are TGTGCCAGCAGTTTATTGGGACAGGGGGCCGAGCAGTACTTC. It specifies CASSLLGQGAEQYF.

The rearrangement links TRBV5-1 to TRBJ2-3; D is perhaps TRBD1 (5 bases). The V gene's germline CDR1 is SGHRS and CDR2 YFSETQ. The V end was cut by 3 bases, the J end by 0 bases, with 5 bases between. The CDR3 loop spans 13 amino acids. Written as DNA, the CDR3 is TGCGCCAGCAGCTGGGGCAGCACAGATACGCAGTATTTT. Protein product: CASSWGSTDTQYF. The entire variable domain, with the rest obtained from reference TRBV5-1 and TRBJ2-3, is as follows: KAGVTQTPRYLIKTRGQQVTLSCSPISGHRSVSWYQQTPGQGLQFLFEYFSETQRNKGNFPGRFSGRQFSNSRSEMNVSTLELGDSALYLCASSWGSTDTQYFGPGTRLTVL.

This CDR3 reads CASSPGLLTYNEQFF. The DNA of the CDR3 is TGTGCCAGCTCCCCGGGACTGCTGACCTACAATGAGCAGTTCTTC. This sequence joins TRBV18 and TRBJ2-1, with D possibly TRBD2 on 6 matching bases. Germline loops: CDR1 KGHSH, CDR2 LQKENI. This CDR3 is built from 15 residues. V lost 6 bases, J lost 2 bases, and 14 bases lay in between. The entire variable domain, with the rest obtained from reference TRBV18 and TRBJ2-1, is as follows: NAGVMQNPRHLVRRRGQEARLRCSPMKGHSHVYWYRQLPEEGLKFMVYLQKENIIDESGMPKERFSAEFPKEGPSILRIQQVVRGDSAAYFCASSPGLLTYNEQFFGPGTRLTVL.

The chain recombines TRBV18 with TRBJ2-6, with 8 bases aligning to TRBD1. Germline V gene data show CDR1 as KGHSH and CDR2 as LQKENI. This CDR3 comprises 17 residues. With V trimmed by 3 bases and J by 3 bases, 7 bases remained unmatched. The CDR3 sequence is CASSPGQGWSGANVLTF. Here the CDR3 DNA reads TGTGCCAGCTCACCTGGACAGGGATGGAGTGGGGCCAACGTCCTGACTTTC.

The rearrangement uses TRBV29-1 and TRBJ1-1, with 10 bases that match TRBD1. Per the germline V gene, CDR1 is SQVTM and CDR2 is ANQGSEA. J gave up 1 base and V 5 bases, and 10 bases lay outside the gene matches. This CDR3 contains 16 residues. CDR3 nucleotide sequence: TGCAGCGTTAGACCGGGACAGGGGTTGGGGAACACTGAAGCTTTCTTT. This sequence encodes CSVRPGQGLGNTEAFF.

The CDR3 bases are TGTGCCAGCAGCACTAGCGGGGACTCCTACGAGCAGTACTTC. It codes for CASSTSGDSYEQYF. The V call is TRBV7-2, the J call TRBJ2-7; 10 bases are a match to TRBD2. Germline lookup yields CDR1 SGHTA and CDR2 FQGNSA. Trimming at V came to 5 bases and at J to 0 bases, leaving 1 base not matched to a gene. The CDR3 extends over 14 amino acids.

This sequence joins TRBV27 and TRBJ2-1; a weak D match, TRBD1 (6 bases). Trimming shortened V by 7 bases and J by 0 bases, and 16 bases separated the two germline ends. The CDR3 is 16 residues long. Per germline, CDR1 MNHEY and CDR2 SMNVEV (reference sequence). Here the CDR3 reads CASNDAGASSYNEQFF. The CDR3 DNA sequence: TGTGCCAGCAACGATGCAGGGGCAAGCTCCTACAATGAGCAGTTCTTC.

V usage is TRBV29-1 and J usage is TRBJ1-2, with D tentatively TRBD1 (5 bases). The CDR3 totals 13 residues. V lost 6 bases and J lost 0, with 11 bases in between. CDR1 SQVTM and CDR2 ANQGSEA come from the germline V gene. CDR3 region: CSVTVSANYGYTF. CDR3 sequence (DNA): TGCAGCGTGACAGTTTCCGCTAACTATGGCTACACCTTC. Looking up the rest from reference TRBV29-1 and TRBJ1-2 gives the full variable domain: SAVISQKPSRDICQRGTSLTIQCQVDSQVTMMFWYRQQPGQSLTLIATANQGSEATYESGFVIDKFPISRPNLTFSTLTVSNMSPEDSSIYLCSVTVSANYGYTFGSGTRLTVV.

The rearrangement joins TRBV7-7 to TRBJ1-1, with D uncertain. Germline loops: CDR1 SSHAT, CDR2 FNYEAQ (reference sequence). Trimming pared 1 base from V and 0 bases from J, leaving 3 bases between. CDR3 size: 13 residues. The CDR3, as DNA: TGTGCCAGCAGCTTAGGAATGAACACTGAAGCTTTCTTT. Amino acids: CASSLGMNTEAFF.

J is TRBJ2-3 and V is TRBV11-2; no definite D call. The V end was cut by 0 bases, the J end by 2 bases, with 6 bases between. The germline CDR1 and CDR2 sequences are SGHAT and FQNNGV. The CDR3 has 14 residues. The CDR3 sequence is CASSLDRNTDTQYF. The CDR3 DNA sequence: TGTGCCAGCAGCTTAGATCGAAACACAGATACGCAGTATTTT.

Note on this clone: Other nucleotide sequences in the sample specify the same CDR3. CDR3 sequence (DNA): TGTGCCAGCAGCCTGGGACAGGGGAACACTGAAGCTTTCTTT. As protein: CASSLGQGNTEAFF. This chain joins TRBV7-2 and TRBJ1-1, with 9 bases fitting TRBD1. CDR3 length: 14 residues. Germline CDR1 is SGHTA and CDR2 is FQGNSA. The V and J ends lost 5 bases and 1 base, in that order; junction bases with no gene match: 2. The whole variable domain, remainder taken from reference TRBV7-2 and TRBJ1-1, is GAGVSQSPSNKVTEKGKDVELRCDPISGHTALYWYRQSLGQGLEFLIYFQGNSAPDKSGLPSDRFSAERTGGSVSTLTIQRTQQEDSAVYLCASSLGQGNTEAFFGQGTRLTVV.

The chain links TRBV6-4 to TRBJ2-7; D uncertain. Per germline, CDR1 MRHNA and CDR2 SNTAGT. The CDR3 loop spans 16 amino acids. V was cut by 7 bases and J by 7 bases, with 26 bases left in between. The CDR3 sequence is CASTDRPRAALGEQYF. In DNA, the CDR3 is TGTGCCAGCACCGATCGCCCCCGGGCCGCTTTGGGGGAGCAGTACTTC.

This sequence joins TRBV7-8 and TRBJ1-4; maybe TRBD1 (5 bases). Germline loops: CDR1 SGHVS, CDR2 FQNEAQ. Trimming left V 2 bases short and J 8 bases short, with 15 bases between. This CDR3 comprises 15 residues. CDR3 in amino acids: CASSLLGPGDEKLFF. The DNA for the CDR3 is TGTGCCAGCAGCTTACTGGGCCCGGGGGACGAAAAACTGTTTTTT.

The J gene is TRBJ2-3, the V gene TRBV7-2; D unresolved. This CDR3 region has 15 residues. V was cut by 3 bases and J by 2 bases, with 12 bases left in between. Germline V gene data show CDR1 as SGHTA and CDR2 as FQGNSA. The CDR3 DNA reads TGTGCCAGCAGCTTCGAGGCTAGGGCCACAGATACGCAGTATTTT. Amino acids: CASSFEARATDTQYF.

V gene TRBV5-1 combines with J gene TRBJ1-1; the match to TRBD1 covers 9 bases. The CDR3 spans 15 residues. Germline assignment: CDR1 SGHRS and CDR2 YFSETQ. The V and J ends lost 6 bases and 0 bases, in that order; junction bases with no gene match: 6. This CDR3 reads CASKDRGPMNTEAFF. The CDR3 DNA reads TGCGCCAGCAAGGACAGGGGCCCCATGAACACTGAAGCTTTCTTT. Full variable domain (outside the CDR3, taken from reference TRBV5-1 and TRBJ1-1): KAGVTQTPRYLIKTRGQQVTLSCSPISGHRSVSWYQQTPGQGLQFLFEYFSETQRNKGNFPGRFSGRQFSNSRSEMNVSTLELGDSALYLCASKDRGPMNTEAFFGQGTRLTVV.

The chain carries TRBV7-7 and TRBJ2-7; TRBD1 matches at 8 bases. Germline CDR1 SSHAT, CDR2 FNYEAQ (reference sequence). This CDR3 is 15 amino acids long. With 5 bases clipped from V and 0 bases from J, the junction kept 6 bases outside the gene matches. The CDR3 is CASSPGQGLSYEQYF. For the CDR3, the DNA is TGTGCCAGCAGCCCTGGACAGGGCCTCTCCTACGAGCAGTACTTC.